One and the same sample provided the 14 T cell receptor beta chains below, sequenced in a study of T cells of healthy individuals. TCRdb re-analysed the 5' RACE reads in MiXCR, keeping a single row per CDR3 protein. The sample yields 60,000 to 75,000 distinct CDR3 sequences, 15% to 20% seen once. The receptors shown here come from a human donor in good health.

This clonotype was recorded many times. The J gene is TRBJ1-2, the V gene TRBV28; 11 bases align to TRBD1. V lost 5 bases, J lost 4 bases, and 6 bases stayed unmatched. The CDR3 has 15 amino acids. The germline CDR1 and CDR2 sequences are MDHEN and SYDVKM. The CDR3: CASSTPGQGGYGYTF. For the CDR3, the DNA is TGTGCCAGCAGTACACCGGGACAGGGGGGCTATGGCTACACCTTC.

This clonotype has just a few counts. V gene TRBV20-1 combines with J gene TRBJ2-3, with 9 positions matching TRBD2. This CDR3 spans 18 amino acids. Germline V gene sequence: CDR1 DFQATT, CDR2 SNEGSKA (reference sequence). The V gene end was trimmed by 7 bases and the J gene end by 5 bases; junction bases not matched to a gene: 22. CDR3 sequence (DNA): TGCAGTGGTACCGGATTCAAGTTCGGCGGGGGGGCCATAGATACGCAGTATTTT. Protein product: CSGTGFKFGGGAIDTQYF.

This clonotype was observed many times. The rearrangement joins TRBV4-3 to TRBJ2-7; a possible D gene is TRBD1 (6 bases). CDR3 length equals 13 residues. Per the germline V gene, CDR1 is LGHNA and CDR2 is YSLEER. V dropped 4 bases and J dropped 1 base, with 8 bases sitting between them. In DNA form, the CDR3 reads TGCGCCAGCAGCCGAGACAGGTCCTACGAGCAGTACTTC. This translates into CASSRDRSYEQYF.

This clonotype was picked up a small number of times. The J gene is TRBJ1-2, the V gene TRBV28; TRBD1 aligns across 7 bases. This CDR3 has 12 residues. Trimming at V came to 4 bases and at J to 4 bases, leaving 0 bases not matched to a gene. Germline loops: CDR1 MDHEN, CDR2 SYDVKM. The chain's CDR3 is CASSWDSYGYTF. The CDR3 DNA follows: TGTGCCAGCAGTTGGGACAGCTATGGCTACACCTTC.

Many counts were recorded for this clonotype. The gene calls are TRBV4-1 and TRBJ2-7, with TRBD2 as a possible D gene (5 bases). The CDR3 loop spans 14 amino acids. Germline lookup yields CDR1 MGHRA and CDR2 YSYEKL. The germline V and J ends were trimmed by 0 bases and 4 bases, with 10 bases remaining between them. CDR3 loop: CASSQDLEEYEQYF. CDR3 coding DNA: TGCGCCAGCAGCCAAGATTTGGAGGAGTACGAGCAGTACTTC.

The chain joins TRBV19 to TRBJ2-4; D uncertain. This CDR3 has 15 residues. The V end was cut by 3 bases, the J end by 2 bases, with 11 bases between. CDR1 LNHDA and CDR2 SQIVND come from the germline V gene (reference sequence). The CDR3 loop is CASSILAKSKNIQYF. The CDR3 bases are TGTGCCAGTAGTATTTTGGCGAAGTCCAAAAACATTCAGTACTTC.

In the case of this clonotype: A much larger clone lies one base from this, so it may be a read error. The gene calls are TRBV11-2 and TRBJ2-2; D is possibly TRBD1 or TRBD2 (5 bases each). V was clipped by 6 bases and J by 4 bases, with 12 bases between them. The CDR3 runs to 14 residues. Germline CDR1 reads SGHAT; CDR2 reads FQNNGV. The CDR3 DNA reads as TGTGCCAGCAGGGTCCCTGGGGGCACCGGGGAGCTGTTTTTT. This gives the protein CASRVPGGTGELFF.

The rearrangement links TRBV7-3 to TRBJ2-2; 10 bases line up with TRBD2. The CDR3 covers 17 residues. Unmatched junction bases numbered 3, after V lost 1 base and J lost 1 base. Germline CDR1 SGHTA, CDR2 FQGTGA. The CDR3 is CASSLRAGGLNTGELFF. CDR3 bases: TGTGCCAGCAGCTTAAGAGCGGGAGGGCTGAACACCGGGGAGCTGTTTTTT. The full variable domain, rest sourced from reference TRBV7-3 and TRBJ2-2, is GAGVSQTPSNKVTEKGKYVELRCDPISGHTALYWYRQSLGQGPEFLIYFQGTGAADDSGLPNDRFFAVRPEGSVSTLKIQRTERGDSAVYLCASSLRAGGLNTGELFFGEGSRLTVL.

This chain connects TRBV20-1 to TRBJ1-1; D gene ambiguous. CDR1 and CDR2 (germline): DFQATT, SNEGSKA (reference sequence). Trimming pared 6 bases from V and 1 base from J, leaving 12 bases between. The CDR3 is 13 residues long. CDR3 region: CSAPRASNTEAFF. For the CDR3, the DNA is TGCAGTGCCCCAAGGGCTTCGAACACTGAAGCTTTCTTT.

In its sample, this clonotype was seen many times. The chain couples TRBV29-1 to TRBJ2-1; 7 bases map to TRBD2. Looked up from germline, CDR1 is SQVTM and CDR2 is ANQGSEA. There are 15 residues in the CDR3. J gave up 5 bases and V 0 bases, and 7 bases lay outside the gene matches. The CDR3 here is CSVEDFPSGNNEQFF. The CDR3 DNA follows: TGCAGCGTTGAAGACTTTCCTAGCGGAAACAATGAGCAGTTCTTC.

This clonotype has only a few counts. The chain has TRBV20-1 and TRBJ2-1; no clear D gene. This CDR3 has 15 amino acids. From germline, CDR1 is DFQATT and CDR2 SNEGSKA (reference sequence). V lost 4 bases and J lost 0, with 13 bases in between. CDR3 sequence (DNA): TGCAGTGCTACCCCTCTAGGGCTCTCCTACAATGAGCAGTTCTTC. Encoded protein: CSATPLGLSYNEQFF.

This clonotype was seen many times. This chain joins TRBV9 and TRBJ2-5; a weak D match, TRBD2 (6 bases). Per the germline V gene, CDR1 is SGDLS and CDR2 is YYNGEE. V lost 4 bases, J lost 5 bases, and 18 bases lay in between. The CDR3 totals 15 residues. The chain's CDR3 is CASSPGTAGGETQYF. CDR3 sequence (DNA): TGTGCCAGCAGCCCCGGGACTGCTGGCGGGGAGACCCAGTACTTC.

This clonotype has ten or more counts. The J gene is TRBJ2-3, the V gene TRBV15; unclear D gene. From germline, CDR1 is LNHNV and CDR2 YYDKDF (reference sequence). The CDR3 totals 14 residues. Trimming took off 1 base at V and 0 bases at J, with 5 bases between the two ends. The DNA for the CDR3 is TGTGCCACCAGCAGAGTTAGGAGCACAGATACGCAGTATTTT. Translating gives CATSRVRSTDTQYF. The whole variable domain, remainder taken from reference TRBV15 and TRBJ2-3, is DAMVIQNPRYQVTQFGKPVTLSCSQTLNHNVMYWYQQKSSQAPKLLFHYYDKDFNNEADTPDNFQSRRPNTSFCFLDIRSPGLGDTAMYLCATSRVRSTDTQYFGPGTRLTVL.

At least ten counts were recorded for this clonotype. This chain links TRBV30 with TRBJ1-2, with a weak D call TRBD1 (5 bases). V lost 2 bases, J lost 7 bases, and 8 bases lay in between. The CDR3 is 11 amino acids. Germline lookup yields CDR1 GTSNPN and CDR2 SVGIG (reference sequence). The CDR3 bases are TGTGCCTGGAGTCAAGGGGCTGGCTACACCTTC. As protein: CAWSQGAGYTF.